This T cell receptor beta chain derives from a study of shared clonotypes between healthy human individuals. Study-level points and caveats: Rarefaction indicated that sorted-subset sequencing remained incomplete although depth was large. In contrast to clonotypes shared by all four donors, non-shared clonotypes had lower generation probabilities.

Repertoires were generated with immunoSEQ multiplex PCR, while TCRdb's copy carries only in-frame clones and drops some. The table lists nearly 1 million clones, around 80% of them singletons. Germline assignment: CDR1 SGHTA and CDR2 FQGNSA. CDR3 size: 15 residues. The V gene end was trimmed by 5 bases and the J gene end by 8 bases; junction bases not matched to a gene: 6. In the case of this clone: Its antigen is currently unknown.

The gene calls are TRBV7-2 and TRBJ1-6; TRBD1 matches 10 bases. This clonotype was sampled from a man younger than 35 in good health. The sample comprised memory CD4+ T cells sorted from blood. Subset indicated: CD45RA-negative fraction. The CDR3 region has the DNA TGTGCCAGCAGCCCGACAGGGGGCGCTTATTCACCCCTCCACTTT. It codes for CASSPTGGAYSPLHF.